This T cell receptor (beta chain) comes out of a study of blood T cell repertoires in COVID-19. At the level of the study: Some COVID-19 samples were acute and others convalescent; all came from the United States, Italy and Spain. Sources were T cells, B-cell-depleted T cells, or PBMCs; the material itself was cDNA or gDNA.

V was trimmed by 1 base and J by 1 base, leaving 4 bases between them. This CDR3 region has 13 residues. Germline V lookup: CDR1 SNHLY, CDR2 FYNNEI. Original data processing: How many nucleated cells were present was estimated from reference gene primer amplification. TCRdb's copy holds only in-frame clones and misses some; the assay was immunoSEQ multiplex PCR. V and J calls plus clone size are reproduced from that table; the DNA served to infer D and trimming. This sample yields around 46,000 clones, of which over 80% are seen a single time; more than 15% belongs to the top ten. The sequence was collected from a human donor in a cohort sampled during active COVID-19. The sequenced sample was peripheral blood. This chain uses TRBV2 with TRBJ1-1, with D uncertain. CDR3 loop: CASSEERNTEAFF. CDR3 bases: TGTGCCAGCAGTGAAGAGAGGAACACTGAAGCTTTCTTT.